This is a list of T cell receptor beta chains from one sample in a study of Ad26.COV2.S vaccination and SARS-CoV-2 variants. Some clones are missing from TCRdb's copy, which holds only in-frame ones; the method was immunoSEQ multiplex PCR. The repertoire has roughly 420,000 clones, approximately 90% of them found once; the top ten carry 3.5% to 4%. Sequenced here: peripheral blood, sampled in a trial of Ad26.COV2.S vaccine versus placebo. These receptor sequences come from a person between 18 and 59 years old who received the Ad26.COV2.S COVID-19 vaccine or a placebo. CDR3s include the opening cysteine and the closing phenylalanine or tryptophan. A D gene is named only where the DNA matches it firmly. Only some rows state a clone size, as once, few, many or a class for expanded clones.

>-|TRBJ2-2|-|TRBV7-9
CASSPGEVGELFF
TGTGCCAGCAGCCCTGGTGAAGTCGGGGAGCTGTTTTTT
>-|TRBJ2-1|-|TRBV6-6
CASTRGLTGQYNEQFF
TGTGCCAGCACCAGAGGACTCACCGGGCAGTACAATGAGCAGTTCTTC
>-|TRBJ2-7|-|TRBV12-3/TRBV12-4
CASSFVTYEQYF
TGTGCCAGCAGTTTCGTAACCTACGAGCAGTACTTC
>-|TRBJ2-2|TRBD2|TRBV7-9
CASSLALAGENTGELFF
TGTGCCAGCAGCTTAGCCCTAGCGGGGGAGAACACCGGGGAGCTGTTTTTT
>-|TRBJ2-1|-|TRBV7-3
CASSLKGGSYNEQFF
TGTGCCAGCAGCTTAAAGGGTGGCTCCTACAATGAGCAGTTCTTC
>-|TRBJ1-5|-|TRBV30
CAWSTGYSNQPQHF
TGTGCCTGGAGTACAGGCTATAGCAATCAGCCCCAGCATTTT
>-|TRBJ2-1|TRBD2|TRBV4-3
CASSHRAGGPYNEQFF
TGCGCCAGCAGCCACCGAGCGGGGGGACCCTACAATGAGCAGTTCTTC
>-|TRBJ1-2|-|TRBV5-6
CASSLNRGRGSALVYGYTF
TGTGCCAGCAGCTTAAACCGTGGCAGGGGTTCAGCCTTGGTCTATGGCTACACCTTC
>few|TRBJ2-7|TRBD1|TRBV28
CASSLGTVLYEQYF
TGTGCCAGCAGTTTAGGGACAGTACTATACGAGCAGTACTTC
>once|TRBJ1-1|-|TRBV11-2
CASSSRGETEAFF
TGTGCCAGCAGCTCACGGGGGGAGACTGAAGCTTTCTTT
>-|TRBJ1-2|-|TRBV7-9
CASSDIWGRADSNYGYTF
TGTGCCAGCAGCGACATTTGGGGACGGGCGGACTCTAACTATGGCTACACCTTC
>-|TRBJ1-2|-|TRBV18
CASSPPGERGYTF
TGTGCCAGCTCACCACCTGGGGAGCGTGGCTACACCTTC
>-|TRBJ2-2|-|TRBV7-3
CASSLGTSHTGELFF
TGTGCCAGCAGCTTGGGTACGAGTCACACCGGGGAGCTGTTTTTT
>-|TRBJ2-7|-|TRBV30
CAWSPPGYITYEQYF
TGTGCCTGGAGTCCCCCGGGCTACATTACCTACGAGCAGTACTTC
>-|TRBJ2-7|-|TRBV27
CASSLKGNWAGSYEQYF
TGTGCCAGCAGTTTGAAAGGCAATTGGGCGGGGTCATACGAGCAGTACTTC
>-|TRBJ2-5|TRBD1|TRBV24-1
CATSGRDSQETQYF
TGTGCCACCAGTGGCCGGGACAGCCAAGAGACCCAGTACTTC
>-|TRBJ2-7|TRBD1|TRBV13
CASSLGGTGYHEQYF
TGTGCCAGCAGCTTAGGCGGGACAGGGTACCACGAGCAGTACTTC
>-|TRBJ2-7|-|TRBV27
CASSLGPGTSQYF
TGTGCCAGCAGTTTAGGCCCAGGGACATCTCAGTACTTC
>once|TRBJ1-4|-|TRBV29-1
CSAGLVGEKLFF
TGCAGCGCCGGGCTGGTGGGTGAAAAACTGTTTTTT
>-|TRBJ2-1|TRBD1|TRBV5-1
CASSLDRGLGEQFF
TGCGCCAGCAGCTTGGACAGGGGGCTTGGTGAGCAGTTCTTC
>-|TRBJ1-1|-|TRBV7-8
CASTPRNLNTEAFF
TGTGCCAGCACCCCCCGTAACCTGAACACTGAAGCTTTCTTT
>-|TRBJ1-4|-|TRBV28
CASSGPSSDSNEKLFF
TGTGCCAGCAGCGGACCCTCTTCGGACAGTAATGAAAAACTGTTTTTT
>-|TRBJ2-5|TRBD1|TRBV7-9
CASSSRDRGGYETQYF
TGTGCCAGCAGCTCCCGGGACAGGGGAGGGTATGAGACCCAGTACTTC
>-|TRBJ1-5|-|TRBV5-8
CASNTGWEKPQHF
TGTGCCAGCAACACAGGGTGGGAAAAGCCCCAGCATTTT
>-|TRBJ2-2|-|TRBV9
CASSEREDRVLPGELFF
TGTGCCAGCAGCGAGAGGGAGGACCGAGTTCTCCCCGGGGAGCTGTTTTTT
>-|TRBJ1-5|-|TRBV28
CASSLGEDWGNQPQHF
TGTGCCAGCAGTTTAGGGGAGGACTGGGGCAATCAGCCCCAGCATTTT
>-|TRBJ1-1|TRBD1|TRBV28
CASSLPGTGGTEAFF
TGTGCCAGCAGTTTACCGGGGACAGGTGGGACTGAAGCTTTCTTT
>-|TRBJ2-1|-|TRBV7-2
CASSLEVVNNEQFF
TGTGCCAGCAGCTTAGAGGTAGTGAACAATGAGCAGTTCTTC
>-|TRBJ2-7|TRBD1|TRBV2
CASSEDPGTGSYEQYF
TGTGCCAGCAGTGAAGATCCCGGGACAGGGTCCTACGAGCAGTACTTC
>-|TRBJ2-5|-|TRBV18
CASSPPGETQYF
TGTGCCAGCTCACCACCGGGGGAGACCCAGTACTTC
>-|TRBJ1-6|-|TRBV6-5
CASSYANSPLHF
TGTGCCAGCAGTTACGCTAATTCACCCCTCCACTTT
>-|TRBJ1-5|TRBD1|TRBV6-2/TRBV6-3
CASSPGQVFVQPQHF
TGTGCCAGCAGCCCGGGACAGGTTTTCGTCCAGCCCCAGCATTTT
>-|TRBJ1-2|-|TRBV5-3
CARSLYQSYGYTF
TGTGCCAGAAGCTTGTACCAGAGCTATGGCTACACCTTC
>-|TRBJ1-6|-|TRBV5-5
CASSLYFPNSPLHF
TGTGCCAGCAGCTTGTATTTTCCTAATTCACCCCTCCACTTT
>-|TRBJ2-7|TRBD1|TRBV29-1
CSGGEGQTTYEQYF
TGCAGCGGGGGCGAGGGACAGACTACCTACGAGCAGTACTTC